Shown below are 8 T cell receptor beta chains from a single sample sequenced in a study of blood T cell repertoires in COVID-19. This table comes from immunoSEQ multiplex PCR, and its TCRdb copy is limited to in-frame clones, with some not included. Of 70,000 to 85,000 clones in the sample, over 80% were seen once. The specimen sequenced was peripheral blood. These receptor sequences come from a human donor in a cohort sampled during active COVID-19.

This clone was observed a single time. This chain joins TRBV19 and TRBJ2-1, with TRBD2 matching 10 bases. From germline, CDR1 is LNHDA and CDR2 SQIVND (reference sequence). Trimming took 5 bases from V and 0 from J; bases not matched to a gene: 4. The CDR3 loop spans 16 amino acids. The CDR3 nucleotides read TGTGCCAGTAGTGCCTCTAGCGGGAGCTCCTACAATGAGCAGTTCTTC. Its protein is CASSASSGSSYNEQFF.

The chain joins TRBV5-1 to TRBJ1-4, with D possibly matching TRBD1 (6 bases). The germline V and J ends were trimmed by 3 bases and 3 bases, with 12 bases remaining between them. In germline, CDR1 is SGHRS, CDR2 YFSETQ. This CDR3 comprises 15 residues. In nucleotides, the CDR3 is TGCGCCAGCAGCTCGGACAGCTCGTCTAATGAAAAACTGTTTTTT. Its translation is CASSSDSSSNEKLFF.

The chain joins TRBV6-6 to TRBJ2-5, with a weak D call TRBD1 (6 bases). CDR1 is MNHNY, CDR2 SVGAGI, per germline (reference sequence). Trimming shortened V by 6 bases and J by 5 bases, and 16 bases separated the two germline ends. The CDR3 covers 14 residues. For the CDR3, the DNA is TGTGCCAGCAGCGACCGGACAGTCAGGGAGACCCAGTACTTC. This encodes CASSDRTVRETQYF.

The CDR3: CASSCRDRGPRGYTF. CDR3 coding DNA: TGTGCCAGCAGTTGCCGGGACAGGGGGCCTCGGGGCTACACCTTC. This chain uses TRBV6-9 with TRBJ1-2; TRBD1 matches at 12 bases. V was clipped by 4 bases and J by 8 bases; unmatched bases: 8. The CDR3 length is 15 residues. Germline CDR1 MNHGY, CDR2 SVAAGI.

This sequence joins TRBV3-1 (or the pseudogene TRBV3-2) and TRBJ2-4; D may be TRBD2 (5 bases). V was pared by 1 base and J by 0 bases, with 7 bases between. This CDR3 has 15 amino acids. From germline, CDR1 is LGHDT and CDR2 YNNKEL (reference sequence). In DNA, the CDR3 is TGTGCCAGCAGCCAAGGGGAGCTAGCCAAAAACATTCAGTACTTC. Amino acids: CASSQGELAKNIQYF.

The rearrangement links TRBV6-5 to TRBJ2-5, with 8 bases aligning to TRBD2. The CDR3 has 14 residues. The V segment lost 7 bases and the J segment 2 bases; nucleotides outside the gene matches: 6. Germline-derived CDR1 and CDR2 are MNHEY and SVGAGI. The CDR3 sequence: CASKSGGGQETQYF. CDR3 sequence (DNA): TGTGCCAGCAAAAGCGGGGGTGGGCAAGAGACCCAGTACTTC.

This chain joins TRBV15 and TRBJ2-3; 11 bases are a match to TRBD2. With 3 bases clipped from V and 4 bases from J, the junction kept 3 bases outside the gene matches. Germline-derived CDR1 and CDR2 are LNHNV and YYDKDF (reference sequence). The CDR3 totals 15 residues. The CDR3 region is CATSRPSGRSDTQYF. CDR3 DNA sequence: TGTGCCACCAGCAGGCCTAGCGGGAGGTCAGATACGCAGTATTTT.

The V gene is TRBV7-5, the J gene TRBJ1-4. TRBV7-5 is a recognized pseudogene. The CDR3 length is 15 residues. In DNA form, the CDR3 reads TGTGTCAGAAGCCTACGAGGGAGGGTTGGTGAAAAACTGTTTTTT. Its protein is CVRSLRGRVGEKLFF.